The subject of this entry is one T cell receptor (beta chain). Its cognate antigen is unknown. This entry comes from a study of T cell responses to AZD1222 COVID-19 vaccine. General study results and limits: The donor group comprised mostly white British people and more females; the analysis possibly underestimated clonal diversity.

The assay was immunoSEQ multiplex PCR, and TCRdb's table has in-frame clones only and misses some. The sample records fewer than 180,000 clones, over 75% being singletons. There are 15 residues in the CDR3. Per the germline V gene, CDR1 is SQVTM and CDR2 is ANQGSEA. The junction had 4 bases not matched to a gene; V was cut back by 4 bases and J by 0 bases. The chain couples TRBV29-1 to TRBJ1-4; 8 bases align to TRBD1. Material: peripheral blood, obtained 28 days after the second AZD1222 dose. The clonotype was recovered from an adult who received the AZD1222 COVID-19 vaccine. CDR3 nucleotides: TGCAGCGTTGTTACAGGGGGGGCAACTAATGAAAAACTGTTTTTT. It is translated as CSVVTGGATNEKLFF.